This passage covers 18 T cell receptor beta chains from one sample sequenced in a study of identical twins' blood T cells. TCRdb re-analysed the 5' RACE reads in MiXCR, keeping a single row per CDR3 protein. The table has 300,000 to 400,000 distinct CDR3 sequences, roughly 30% seen once; the top ten hold 6.1%. The material sequenced was PBMCs. The receptors were gathered from a woman between 18 and 55 years old in good health.

This clonotype was seen only a few times. This rearrangement joins TRBV5-1 to TRBJ1-2, with D maybe TRBD1 (6 bases). V lost 4 bases and J 3 bases, leaving 19 bases between the germline ends. This CDR3 contains 16 residues. Germline V lookup: CDR1 SGHRS, CDR2 YFSETQ. CDR3 loop: CASSDAGLQGYYGYTF. The CDR3 region has the DNA TGCGCCAGCAGCGACGCGGGGTTACAGGGCTACTATGGCTACACCTTC.

This clonotype showed up just a few times. The genes are TRBV10-3 and TRBJ1-2; D uncertain. Germline CDR1 and CDR2: ENHRY and SYGVKD. V was shortened by 4 bases and J by 4 bases, with 13 bases between the two germline ends. The CDR3 is 14 residues long. As DNA, the CDR3 is TGTGCCATCAGTGGAGTTGGGCGGATCTATGGCTACACCTTC. As protein: CAISGVGRIYGYTF.

This clonotype showed up just a few times. The V gene is TRBV28, the J gene TRBJ2-7; no reliable D call. Trimming pared 3 bases from V and 3 bases from J, leaving 12 bases between. Germline values: CDR1 MDHEN, CDR2 SYDVKM. The CDR3 spans 14 residues. The CDR3 nucleotides read TGTGCCAGCAGTTTGAGTAGGCTCCACTACGAGCAGTACTTC. Encoded protein: CASSLSRLHYEQYF.

This clonotype occurred a few times. This chain links TRBV19 with TRBJ1-2, with D possibly matching TRBD1 (5 bases). CDR1 and CDR2 (germline): LNHDA, SQIVND (reference sequence). The CDR3 loop spans 12 amino acids. The germline V and J ends were trimmed by 7 bases and 4 bases, with 10 bases remaining between them. CDR3 coding DNA: TGTGCCAGTACCACAGGATCCTATGGCTACACCTTC. Translated, it gives CASTTGSYGYTF.

CDR3 in amino acids: CASSLDRKNTEAFF. CDR3 in DNA: TGTGCCAGCAGCTTAGACAGGAAGAACACTGAAGCTTTCTTT. The V and J genes are TRBV7-6 and TRBJ1-1, with a possible D match to TRBD1 (5 bases). Germline V gene sequence: CDR1 SGHVS, CDR2 FNYEAQ. The CDR3 runs to 14 residues. The V and J ends lost 1 base and 1 base respectively, with 7 bases between them.

Regarding this clonotype: No conserved phenylalanine or tryptophan is present at the end of the CDR3, so a read error is the likely explanation. The rearrangement links TRBV24-1 to TRBJ2-3; D is unclear. The CDR3 is made up of 13 amino acids. Looked up from germline, CDR1 is KGHDR and CDR2 is SFDVKD. The V gene lost 7 bases and the J gene lost 3 bases, with 10 bases spanning the gap. CDR3 in amino acids: CATSHLSTDTQYL. CDR3 in DNA: TGTGCCACCAGCCATCTGAGTACAGATACGCAGTATCTT.

The chain couples TRBV20-1 to TRBJ2-7, with 8 bases that match TRBD1. Germline CDR1 and CDR2: DFQATT and SNEGSKA (reference sequence). The V and J ends lost 4 bases and 1 base, in that order; junction bases with no gene match: 3. The CDR3 is made up of 13 amino acids. This chain's CDR3 is CSAIDRGSYEQYF. The CDR3 bases are TGCAGTGCTATCGACAGGGGTTCCTACGAGCAGTACTTC.

In this sample, this clonotype turned up many times. The chain employs TRBV6-5 and TRBJ1-5; D is uncertain. CDR3 length: 13 amino acids. The germline V gene has CDR1 MNHEY and CDR2 SVGAGI. Trimming left V 2 bases short and J 4 bases short, with 6 bases between. CDR3 loop: CASSYDTNQPQHF. The CDR3 DNA sequence: TGTGCCAGCAGTTACGACACTAATCAGCCCCAGCATTTT.

Only a few counts were recorded for this clonotype. The chain joins TRBV9 to TRBJ2-7, with 7 nucleotides matching TRBD1. The germline V gene encodes CDR1 SGDLS and CDR2 YYNGEE. The V segment lost 7 bases and the J segment 7 bases; nucleotides outside the gene matches: 14. The CDR3 covers 14 residues. The DNA of the CDR3 is TGTGCCAGCTCCACAACAGGGGCAACGTTGGAGCAGTACTTC. It codes for CASSTTGATLEQYF. The full variable domain, completed using reference TRBV9 and TRBJ2-7, is DSGVTQTPKHLITATGQRVTLRCSPRSGDLSVYWYQQSLDQGLQFLIQYYNGEERAKGNILERFSAQQFPDLHSELNLSSLELGDSALYFCASSTTGATLEQYFGPGTRLTVT.

The chain couples TRBV3-1 to TRBJ1-2; D ambiguous. The CDR3 extends over 11 amino acids. With 3 bases removed from V and 8 bases from J, the gap between germline ends came to 7 bases. Per germline, CDR1 LGHDT and CDR2 YNNKEL (reference sequence). The CDR3 loop reads CASSQSTGYTF. As DNA, the CDR3 is TGTGCCAGCAGCCAGAGTACAGGCTACACCTTC.

J is TRBJ2-3 and V is TRBV6-1, with D perhaps TRBD1 or TRBD2 (5 bases each). V lost 4 bases and J 1 base, leaving 12 bases between the germline ends. Germline assignment: CDR1 MNHNS and CDR2 SASEGT. This CDR3 region has 15 residues. For the CDR3, the DNA is TGTGCCAGCAGTGGACAGCGAGGGGGCACAGATACGCAGTATTTT. Translating it yields CASSGQRGGTDTQYF.

CDR3 in DNA: TGTGCCAGCAGCGTTCTGGGTTATGGAAACACCATATATTTT. Encoded protein: CASSVLGYGNTIYF. V usage is TRBV9 and J usage is TRBJ1-3; D gene uncertain. This CDR3 is 14 amino acids long. Trimming removed 2 bases at V and 3 bases at J, with 9 bases between. Germline CDR1 and CDR2: SGDLS and YYNGEE.

This clonotype was seen a few times. The rearrangement links TRBV10-3 to TRBJ1-6, with 9 bases lining up with TRBD1. Germline lookup yields CDR1 ENHRY and CDR2 SYGVKD. V was pared by 1 base and J by 0 bases, with 4 bases of the junction left unmatched. There are 18 residues in the CDR3. The CDR3 DNA sequence: TGTGCCATCAGTGAGTTAGGACAGGGGATCTCCTATAATTCACCCCTCCACTTT. Its protein is CAISELGQGISYNSPLHF.

The DNA of the CDR3 is TGCAGCGCTCGACAGGGGTGGGGCACTGAAGCTTTCTTT. Its translation is CSARQGWGTEAFF. This sequence joins TRBV29-1 and TRBJ1-1; TRBD1 matches at 8 bases. Germline values: CDR1 SQVTM, CDR2 ANQGSEA. Germline trimming cut 7 bases from V and 4 bases from J; bases unmatched to any gene: 8. This CDR3 region has 13 residues.

The chain uses TRBV4-2 and TRBJ1-2; D unclear. The germline V gene encodes CDR1 LGHNA and CDR2 YNFKEQ. CDR3 length equals 11 residues. V was cut by 8 bases and J by 1 base, with 5 bases left in between. The CDR3 region is CASEGNYGYTF. DNA for the CDR3: TGTGCCAGCGAGGGTAACTATGGCTACACCTTC.

This chain uses TRBV5-4 with TRBJ2-3; perhaps TRBD2 as D (6 bases). Germline V gene lookup returns CDR1 SGHNT and CDR2 YYREEE (reference sequence). Trimming pared 1 base from V and 0 bases from J, leaving 9 bases between. The CDR3 length is 15 residues. Written as DNA, the CDR3 is TGTGCCAGCAGCTTGACCGGGACTAGCACAGATACGCAGTATTTT. Translating gives CASSLTGTSTDTQYF.

This rearrangement joins TRBV12-3 or TRBV12-4 to TRBJ2-2; maybe TRBD2 (6 bases). The CDR3 contains 16 residues. Trimming stripped 6 bases from V and 5 bases from J, with 19 bases between. CDR3 sequence: CASSPVWGVETGELFF. CDR3 bases: TGTGCCAGCAGCCCCGTCTGGGGGGTTGAGACCGGGGAGCTGTTTTTT.

The chain recombines TRBV3-1 with TRBJ2-1, with 10 bases aligning to TRBD2. This CDR3 is 15 amino acids long. The trim removed 4 bases at V and 5 bases at J, leaving 5 bases unmatched. Germline values: CDR1 LGHDT, CDR2 YNNKEL (reference sequence). The CDR3 sequence is CASSLGTSVHNEQFF. In DNA form, the CDR3 reads TGTGCCAGCAGCCTTGGGACTAGCGTCCACAATGAGCAGTTCTTC.